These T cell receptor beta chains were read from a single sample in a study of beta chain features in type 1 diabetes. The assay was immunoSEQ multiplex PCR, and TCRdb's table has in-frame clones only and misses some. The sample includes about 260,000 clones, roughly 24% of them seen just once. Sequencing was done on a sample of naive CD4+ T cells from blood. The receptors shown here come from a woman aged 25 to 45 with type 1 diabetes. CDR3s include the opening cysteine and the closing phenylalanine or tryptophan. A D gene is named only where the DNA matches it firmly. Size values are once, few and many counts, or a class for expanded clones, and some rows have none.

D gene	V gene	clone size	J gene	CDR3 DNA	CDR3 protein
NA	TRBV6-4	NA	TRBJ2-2	TGTGCCAGCAGCCCAGGGGCTAACACCGGGGAGCTGTTTTTT	CASSPGANTGELFF
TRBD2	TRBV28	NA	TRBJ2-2	TGTGCCAGCAGACGAACCGGGACTAGCTGGACCGGGGAGCTGTTTTTT	CASRRTGTSWTGELFF
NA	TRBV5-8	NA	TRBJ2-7	TGTGCCAGCAGCTTGGGACGGACTTACGAGCAGTACTTC	CASSLGRTYEQYF
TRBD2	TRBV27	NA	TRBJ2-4	TGTGCCAGCAGTTCCACTAGCGCCGTAGCCAAAAACATTCAGTACTTC	CASSSTSAVAKNIQYF
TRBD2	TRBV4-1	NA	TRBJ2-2	TGCGCCAGCAGCCAGTACAGCAGCGGGAGTCGGTCCGGGGAGCTGTTTTTT	CASSQYSSGSRSGELFF
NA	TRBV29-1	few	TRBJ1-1	TGCAGCGTTGGGGGGGAGATGAACACTGAAGCTTTCTTT	CSVGGEMNTEAFF
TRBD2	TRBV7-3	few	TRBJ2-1	TGTGCCAGCAGCTTTAGCCTAGCGGGAGGTGTTAATGAGCAGTTCTTC	CASSFSLAGGVNEQFF
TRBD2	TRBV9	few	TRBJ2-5	TGTGCCAGCAGCGTAGCGGGAGGAATCAGGGAGACCCAGTACTTC	CASSVAGGIRETQYF
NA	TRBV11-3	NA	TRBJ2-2	TGTGCCAGCAGCTCATACACCGGGGAGCTGTTTTTT	CASSSYTGELFF
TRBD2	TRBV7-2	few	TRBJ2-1	TGTGCCAGCAGCCCGTCGGGCGGGGGAACATCCTACAATGAGCAGTTCTTC	CASSPSGGGTSYNEQFF
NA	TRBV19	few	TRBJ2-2	TGTGCCAGTAGAGGACAGCAGAACACCGGGGAGCTGTTTTTT	CASRGQQNTGELFF
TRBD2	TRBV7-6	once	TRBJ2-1	TGTGCCAGCAGCTTGGTAGCGGGAGGTTACAATGAGCAGTTCTTC	CASSLVAGGYNEQFF
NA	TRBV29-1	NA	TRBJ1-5	TGCAGCGTCTCGGACAGAGATCAGCCCCAGCATTTT	CSVSDRDQPQHF
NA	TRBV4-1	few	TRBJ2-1	TGCGCCAGCAGCCATCCCGTCCCGGTCTCGCGGATATACAATGAGCAGTTCTTC	CASSHPVPVSRIYNEQFF
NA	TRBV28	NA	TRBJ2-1	TGTGCCAGCCAGGCGGGAAGGGAGCAGTTCTTC	CASQAGREQFF
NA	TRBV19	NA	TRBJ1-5	TGTGCCAGTAGTATGCAGGGTCATCAGCCCCAGCATTTT	CASSMQGHQPQHF
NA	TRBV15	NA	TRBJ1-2	TGTGCCACCAGCATAAACAGTTATAACTATGGCTACACCTTC	CATSINSYNYGYTF
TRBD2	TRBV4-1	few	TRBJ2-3	TGCGCCAGCAGCCAAGAAGCGGGAGCGAGCACAGATACGCAGTATTTT	CASSQEAGASTDTQYF
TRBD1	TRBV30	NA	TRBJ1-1	TGTGCCTGGGGGATAGACAGGGGGGATACTGAAGCTTTCTTT	CAWGIDRGDTEAFF
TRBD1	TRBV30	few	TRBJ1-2	TGTGCCTGGAGCCGACAGGGGGCGCGTGGCTACACCTTC	CAWSRQGARGYTF
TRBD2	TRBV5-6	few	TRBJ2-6	TGTGCCAGCAGCCGGACTAGCGGGAGAACTGGGGCCAACGTCCTGACTTTC	CASSRTSGRTGANVLTF
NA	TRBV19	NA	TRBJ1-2	TGTGCCAGTAGTATAGCGGGAGCTAACTATGGCTACACCTTC	CASSIAGANYGYTF
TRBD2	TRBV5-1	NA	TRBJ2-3	TGCGCCAGCAGCTTGGTTGCGGGAGGTGCAGATACGCAGTATTTT	CASSLVAGGADTQYF
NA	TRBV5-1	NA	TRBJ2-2	TGCGCCAGCAGCTTGCCCGATTCTCTCAGGGGGAACACCGGGGAGCTGTTTTTT	CASSLPDSLRGNTGELFF
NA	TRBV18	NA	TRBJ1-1	TGTGCCAGCTCACCACTCACAGGGACGGAGATGAACACTGAAGCTTTCTTT	CASSPLTGTEMNTEAFF
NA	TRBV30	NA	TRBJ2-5	TGTGCCGCCAATAACAACAACAAAGAGACCCAGTACTTC	CAANNNNKETQYF
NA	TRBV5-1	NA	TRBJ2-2	TGCGCCAGCAGCTCCGGGAGCTTCACCGGGGAGCTGTTTTTT	CASSSGSFTGELFF